The T cell receptor (beta chain) under discussion was sequenced for a study of shared clonotypes between healthy human individuals. Germline values: CDR1 SGHRS, CDR2 YFSETQ. V lost 5 bases to trimming and J lost 4 bases, with 6 bases between them. This CDR3 comprises 11 residues. Measured with immunoSEQ multiplex PCR; TCRdb has only the in-frame clones, and not every one. The sample carries a few hundred thousand clones, over 50% recorded once. This rearrangement joins TRBV5-1 to TRBJ1-1; tentative D call: TRBD1 (6 bases). Sequencing used memory CD4+ T cells sorted from blood. Subset denoted: CD45RA-negative fraction. The receptor comes from a man in his thirties or forties in good health. In DNA, the CDR3 is TGCGCCAGCAGGGACAGCACTGAAGCTTTCTTT. Its protein is CASRDSTEAFF.